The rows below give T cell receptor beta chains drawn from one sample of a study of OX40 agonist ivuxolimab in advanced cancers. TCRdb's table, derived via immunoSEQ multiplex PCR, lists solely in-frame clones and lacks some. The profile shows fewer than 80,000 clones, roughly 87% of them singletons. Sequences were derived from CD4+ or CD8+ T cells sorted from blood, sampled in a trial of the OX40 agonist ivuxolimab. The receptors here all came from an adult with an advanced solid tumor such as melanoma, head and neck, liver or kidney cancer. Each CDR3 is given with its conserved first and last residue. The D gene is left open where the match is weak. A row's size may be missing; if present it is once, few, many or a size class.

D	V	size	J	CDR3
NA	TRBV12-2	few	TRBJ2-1	CASRLAISGNFYNEQFF
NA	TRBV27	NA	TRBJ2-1	CASSSLLRGSYNEQFF
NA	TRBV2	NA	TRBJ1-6	CASRPGQTSSYNSPLHF
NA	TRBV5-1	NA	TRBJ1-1	CASSLEQPMNTEAFF
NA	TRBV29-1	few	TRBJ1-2	CSVQSWNYGYTF
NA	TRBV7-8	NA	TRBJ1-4	CASSSPRQGEKLFF
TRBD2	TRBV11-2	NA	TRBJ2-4	CASSSGLAGSKNIQYF
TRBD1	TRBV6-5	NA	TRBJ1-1	CASSGIGDRRNEAFF
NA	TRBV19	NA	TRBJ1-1	CASNPRSGMNTEAFF
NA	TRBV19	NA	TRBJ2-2	CASSIRGLNTGELFF
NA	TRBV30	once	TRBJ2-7	CAWKGLGTYEQYF
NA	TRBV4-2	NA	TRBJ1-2	CASSLPRGGTVYGYTF
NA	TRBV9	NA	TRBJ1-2	CASSPGVNYGYTF
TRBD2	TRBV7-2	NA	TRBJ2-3	CASSLLAGTDTQYF
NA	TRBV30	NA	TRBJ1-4	CAWSTGMTTTNEKLFF
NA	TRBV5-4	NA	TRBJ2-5	CASSLAGLEETQYF
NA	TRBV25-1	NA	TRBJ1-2	CASSESGDGVYGYTF
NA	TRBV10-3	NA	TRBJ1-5	CAISGTGFDQPQHF
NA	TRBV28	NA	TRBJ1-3	CASPPSADGTLGNTIYF
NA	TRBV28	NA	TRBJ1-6	CASSSHGGGSYNSPLHF
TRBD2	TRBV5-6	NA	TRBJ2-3	CASSFGGAGDTQYF
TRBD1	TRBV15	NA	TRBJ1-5	CATSRKGDRGHGQPQHF
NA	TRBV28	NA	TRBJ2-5	CASNRAGVLETQYF
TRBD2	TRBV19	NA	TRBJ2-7	CASTPSGSLSYEQYF
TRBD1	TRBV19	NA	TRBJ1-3	CASGGTAYISGNTIYF
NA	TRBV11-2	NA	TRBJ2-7	CASSSSPGSYEQYF
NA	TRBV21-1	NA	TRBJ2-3	CASSKISSDTQYF
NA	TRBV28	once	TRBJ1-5	CASSFGTNSNQPQHF
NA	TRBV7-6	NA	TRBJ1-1	CASSIRGGTEAFF
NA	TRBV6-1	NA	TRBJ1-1	CASSERWGETEAFF
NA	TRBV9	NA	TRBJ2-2	CASSVGPATTLAGELFF